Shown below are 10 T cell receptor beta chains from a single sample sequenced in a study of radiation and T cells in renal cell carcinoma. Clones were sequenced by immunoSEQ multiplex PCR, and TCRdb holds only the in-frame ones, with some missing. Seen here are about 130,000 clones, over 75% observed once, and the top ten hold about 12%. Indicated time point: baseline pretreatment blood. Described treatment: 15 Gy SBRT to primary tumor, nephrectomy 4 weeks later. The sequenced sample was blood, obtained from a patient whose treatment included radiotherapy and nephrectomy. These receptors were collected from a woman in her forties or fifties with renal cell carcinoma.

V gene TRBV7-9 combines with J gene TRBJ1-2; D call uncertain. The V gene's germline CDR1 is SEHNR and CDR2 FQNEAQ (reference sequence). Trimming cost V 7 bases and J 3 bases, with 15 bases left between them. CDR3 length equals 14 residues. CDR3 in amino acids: CASTRIAEDYGYTF. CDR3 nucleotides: TGTGCCAGCACGCGCATTGCGGAGGACTATGGCTACACCTTC. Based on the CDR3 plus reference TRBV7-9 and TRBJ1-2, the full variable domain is DTGVSQNPRHKITKRGQNVTFRCDPISEHNRLYWYRQTLGQGPEFLTYFQNEAQLEKSRLLSDRFSAERPKGSFSTLEIQRTEQGDSAMYLCASTRIAEDYGYTFGSGTRLTVV.

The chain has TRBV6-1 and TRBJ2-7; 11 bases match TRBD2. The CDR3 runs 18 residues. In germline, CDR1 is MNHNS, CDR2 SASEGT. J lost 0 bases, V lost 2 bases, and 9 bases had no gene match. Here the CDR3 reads CASSETRLAGGPSYEQYF. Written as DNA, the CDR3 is TGTGCCAGCAGTGAAACCAGGCTAGCGGGGGGCCCCTCCTACGAGCAGTACTTC.

This chain's CDR3 is CATSRDRHEPNQPQHF. The CDR3 bases are TGTGCCACCAGCAGAGATCGACACGAGCCAAATCAGCCCCAGCATTTT. The chain uses TRBV15 and TRBJ1-5; D ambiguous. The CDR3 contains 16 residues. Germline V gives CDR1 LNHNV, CDR2 YYDKDF (reference sequence). V was shortened by 0 bases and J by 4 bases, with 13 bases between the two germline ends. Variable domain in full (rest from reference TRBV15 and TRBJ1-5): DAMVIQNPRYQVTQFGKPVTLSCSQTLNHNVMYWYQQKSSQAPKLLFHYYDKDFNNEADTPDNFQSRRPNTSFCFLDIRSPGLGDTAMYLCATSRDRHEPNQPQHFGDGTRLSIL.

The CDR3 sequence is CASSPGQPSGNTIYF. The CDR3 bases are TGCGCCAGCAGCCCGGGACAGCCCTCTGGAAACACCATATATTTT. This chain links TRBV5-1 with TRBJ1-3, with 7 positions matching TRBD1. Per germline, CDR1 SGHRS and CDR2 YFSETQ. With 4 bases clipped from V and 0 bases from J, the junction kept 4 bases outside the gene matches. The CDR3 contains 15 residues.

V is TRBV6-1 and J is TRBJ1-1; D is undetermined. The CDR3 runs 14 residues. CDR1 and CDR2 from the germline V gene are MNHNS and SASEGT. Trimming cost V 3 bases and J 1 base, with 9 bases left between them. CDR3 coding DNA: TGTGCCAGCAGTGAGTTGGCAGAGAACACTGAAGCTTTCTTT. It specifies CASSELAENTEAFF.

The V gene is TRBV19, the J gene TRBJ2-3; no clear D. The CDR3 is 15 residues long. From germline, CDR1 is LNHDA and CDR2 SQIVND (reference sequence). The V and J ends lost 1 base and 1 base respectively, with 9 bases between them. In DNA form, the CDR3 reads TGTGCCAGTAGTATAGTTTCCGGAGGCACAGATACGCAGTATTTT. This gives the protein CASSIVSGGTDTQYF.

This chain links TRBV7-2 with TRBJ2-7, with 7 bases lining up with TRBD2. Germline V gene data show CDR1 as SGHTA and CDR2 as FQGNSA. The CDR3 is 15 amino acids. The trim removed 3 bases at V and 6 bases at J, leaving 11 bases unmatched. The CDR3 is CASSLYQGREGEQYF. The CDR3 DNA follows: TGTGCCAGCAGCTTGTATCAGGGTAGGGAGGGCGAGCAGTACTTC. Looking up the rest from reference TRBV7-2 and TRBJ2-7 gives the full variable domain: GAGVSQSPSNKVTEKGKDVELRCDPISGHTALYWYRQSLGQGLEFLIYFQGNSAPDKSGLPSDRFSAERTGGSVSTLTIQRTQQEDSAVYLCASSLYQGREGEQYFGPGTRLTVT.

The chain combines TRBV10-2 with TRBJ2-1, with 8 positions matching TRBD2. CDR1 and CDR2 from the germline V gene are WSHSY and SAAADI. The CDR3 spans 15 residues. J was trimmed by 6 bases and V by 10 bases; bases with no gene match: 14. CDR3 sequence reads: CATTQGAGGRNEQFF. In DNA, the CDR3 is TGCGCCACCACCCAAGGGGCGGGGGGCCGCAATGAGCAGTTCTTC.

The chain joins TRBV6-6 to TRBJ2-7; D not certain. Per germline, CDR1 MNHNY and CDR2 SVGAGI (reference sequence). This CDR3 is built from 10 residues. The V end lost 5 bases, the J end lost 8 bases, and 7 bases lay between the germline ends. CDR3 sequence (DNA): TGTGCCAGCAGTCAGAGTAAGCAGTACTTC. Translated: CASSQSKQYF.

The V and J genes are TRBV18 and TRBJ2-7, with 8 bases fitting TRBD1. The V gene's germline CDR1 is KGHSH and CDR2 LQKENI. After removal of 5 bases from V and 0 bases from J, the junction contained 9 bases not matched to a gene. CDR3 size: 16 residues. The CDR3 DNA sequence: TGTGCCAGCTCAGACCCGGGACAGGTTAACTCCTACGAGCAGTACTTC. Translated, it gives CASSDPGQVNSYEQYF.